This T cell receptor (beta chain) was captured by sequencing in a study of shared T cell receptors in the human thymus. The V gene end was trimmed by 4 bases and the J gene end by 7 bases; junction bases not matched to a gene: 15. The germline V gene encodes CDR1 SGHAT and CDR2 FQNNGV. The CDR3 has 19 residues. Produced via immunoSEQ multiplex PCR; TCRdb's table is partial and in-frame only. This table has approximately 580,000 clones, roughly 74% appearing once. In addition, the sample was reused for a study of human thymus T cells. According to that study: It was from resections taken during corrective heart surgery that the thymus tissue came. In unrelated individuals, thymic repertoires overlapped highly, according to related research.

The receptor was isolated from a boy under two years old with a congenital heart defect. The chain combines TRBV11-2 with TRBJ2-2; 13 bases agree with TRBD2. The source material was thymocytes. Written as DNA, the CDR3 is TGTGCCAGCAGCTGGCCTCAGAGGACTAGCGGGAGAAGGGGCGGGGAGCTGTTTTTT. As protein: CASSWPQRTSGRRGGELFF.